These T cell receptor beta chains were read from a single sample in a study of Tregs in tolerant kidney transplant recipients. The assay was immunoSEQ multiplex PCR, and TCRdb's table has in-frame clones only and misses some. Among some 110,000 clones listed, around 91% were seen once. Specimen: CD4+ T cells from blood. These receptors were obtained from a human donor in good health. Each CDR3 is given with its conserved first and last residue. D genes are given only for firm matches.

TGTGCCTCACGGCGCGAAAAACTGTTTTTT,CASRREKLFF,TRBV5-8,TRBJ1-4,NA,10
TGTGCCATCAGTGGGCGTCGAGAGGGGGAAGACGAGCAGTACTTC,CAISGRREGEDEQYF,TRBV10-3,TRBJ2-7,NA,15
TGTGCCATCAGTACCCGGACAGGAGACACAGATACGCAGTATTTT,CAISTRTGDTDTQYF,TRBV10-3,TRBJ2-3,TRBD1,15
TGCGCCAGCAGCCCCCTAGCGGGAGGTAACAATGAGCAGTTCTTC,CASSPLAGGNNEQFF,TRBV5-1,TRBJ2-1,TRBD2,15
TGTGCCAGCATTGGTGGAGGCAATCAGCCCCAGCATTTT,CASIGGGNQPQHF,TRBV2,TRBJ1-5,NA,13
TGTGCCAGCAGAAGGGACCTAAGGGATGAGCAGTTCTTC,CASRRDLRDEQFF,TRBV6-1,TRBJ2-1,NA,13
TGTGCCAGCAGCTCTCCGGGACAGGGGAACACCGGGGAGCTGTTTTTT,CASSSPGQGNTGELFF,TRBV5-6,TRBJ2-2,TRBD1,16
TGTGCCAGCAGCACCGGGATATCTGGAAACACCATATATTTT,CASSTGISGNTIYF,TRBV6-1,TRBJ1-3,NA,14
TGTGCCAGCAGCGGCGGACAGGGGCGAAGCAATCAGCCCCAGCATTTT,CASSGGQGRSNQPQHF,TRBV5-5,TRBJ1-5,TRBD1,16
TGTGCCAGCAGACGAACCACAGGGGGCTGGGGGTACACTGAAGCTTTCTTT,CASRRTTGGWGYTEAFF,TRBV2,TRBJ1-1,TRBD1,17
TGTGCCATCAGTGACCAAGGGACTACCGAACCTTCTGTCCAGTACTTC,CAISDQGTTEPSVQYF,TRBV10-3,TRBJ2-5,TRBD2,16
TGTGCCAGCACTTCGGACGGTCTTTCCTACGAGCAGTACTTC,CASTSDGLSYEQYF,TRBV18,TRBJ2-7,NA,14
TGTGCCAGCTCAGCTCGGCAGAGGTCATTGAACACTGAAGCTTTCTTT,CASSARQRSLNTEAFF,TRBV18,TRBJ1-1,NA,16
TGTGCCAGCAGTGGTTCCGACAGGGGGCGGGAAAAACTGTTTTTT,CASSGSDRGREKLFF,TRBV6-5,TRBJ1-4,TRBD1,15
TGTGCCAGCAGTGGACTAGCGGGAGGCACAGATACGCAGTATTTT,CASSGLAGGTDTQYF,TRBV2,TRBJ2-3,TRBD2,15
TGTGCCAGCAGTGAAACAGGGGTACCTAATGAAAAACTGTTTTTT,CASSETGVPNEKLFF,TRBV2,TRBJ1-4,TRBD1,15
TGTGCCAGTAAGCGGGGCTACGTCCGCACAGATACGCAGTATTTT,CASKRGYVRTDTQYF,TRBV19,TRBJ2-3,TRBD2,15
TGCGCCAGCAGTGACCCCACAGGCACGAGCGCGAGTGGCGAGCAGTACTTC,CASSDPTGTSASGEQYF,TRBV10-1,TRBJ2-7,NA,17
TGTGCCACCAGCAGGGGGACTCGGGTAGACGAGCAGTACTTC,CATSRGTRVDEQYF,TRBV15,TRBJ2-7,NA,14
TGTGCCAGCAGCCTCCAGGCGAATGAAAAACTGTTTTTT,CASSLQANEKLFF,TRBV5-6,TRBJ1-4,NA,13
TGCGCCAGCAGCTCCGCAGGCGGGGACACCGGGGAGCTGTTTTTT,CASSSAGGDTGELFF,TRBV5-1,TRBJ2-2,NA,15
TGCGCCAGCTCTAACGGCGGACAGGCCTATGGCTACACCTTC,CASSNGGQAYGYTF,TRBV5-1,TRBJ1-2,TRBD1,14